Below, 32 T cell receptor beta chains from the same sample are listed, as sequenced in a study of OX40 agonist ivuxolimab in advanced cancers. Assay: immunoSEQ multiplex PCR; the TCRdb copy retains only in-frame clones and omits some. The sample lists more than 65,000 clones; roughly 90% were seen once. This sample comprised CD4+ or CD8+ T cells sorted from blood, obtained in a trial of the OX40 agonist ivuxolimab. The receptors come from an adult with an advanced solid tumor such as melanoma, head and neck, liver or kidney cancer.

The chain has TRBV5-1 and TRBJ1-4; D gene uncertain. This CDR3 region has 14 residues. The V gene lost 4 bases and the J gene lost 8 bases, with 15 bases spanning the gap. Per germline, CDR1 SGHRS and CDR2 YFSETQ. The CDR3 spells CASSRNALLEKLFF. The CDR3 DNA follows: TGCGCCAGCAGCCGAAACGCCCTTCTAGAAAAACTGTTTTTT.

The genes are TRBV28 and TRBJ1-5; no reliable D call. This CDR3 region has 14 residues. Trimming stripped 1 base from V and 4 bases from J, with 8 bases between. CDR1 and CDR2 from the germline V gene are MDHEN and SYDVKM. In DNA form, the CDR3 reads TGTGCCAGCAGTTTATATAGGGAGAATCAGCCCCAGCATTTT. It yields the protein CASSLYRENQPQHF.

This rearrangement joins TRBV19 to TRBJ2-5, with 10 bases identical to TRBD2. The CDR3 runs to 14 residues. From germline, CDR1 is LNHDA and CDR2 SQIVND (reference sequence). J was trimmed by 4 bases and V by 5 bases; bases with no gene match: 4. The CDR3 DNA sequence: TGTGCCAGTAGTGGGGGACTAGCGATAGAGACCCAGTACTTC. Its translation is CASSGGLAIETQYF.

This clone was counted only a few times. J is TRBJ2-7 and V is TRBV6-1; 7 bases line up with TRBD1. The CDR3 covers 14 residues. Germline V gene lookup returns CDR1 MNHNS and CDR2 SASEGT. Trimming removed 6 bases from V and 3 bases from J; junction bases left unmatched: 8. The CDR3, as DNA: TGTGCCAGCAGAGAGACAGGGTATTTCTACGAGCAGTACTTC. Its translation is CASRETGYFYEQYF.

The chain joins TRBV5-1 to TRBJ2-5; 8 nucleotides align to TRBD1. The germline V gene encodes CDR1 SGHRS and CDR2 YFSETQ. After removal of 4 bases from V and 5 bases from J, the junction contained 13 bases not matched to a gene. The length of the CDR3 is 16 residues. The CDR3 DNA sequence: TGCGCCAGCAGCCCCCCCACGGAGACAGGGGCGGAGACCCAGTACTTC. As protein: CASSPPTETGAETQYF. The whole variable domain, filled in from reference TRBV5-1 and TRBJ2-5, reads KAGVTQTPRYLIKTRGQQVTLSCSPISGHRSVSWYQQTPGQGLQFLFEYFSETQRNKGNFPGRFSGRQFSNSRSEMNVSTLELGDSALYLCASSPPTETGAETQYFGPGTRLLVL.

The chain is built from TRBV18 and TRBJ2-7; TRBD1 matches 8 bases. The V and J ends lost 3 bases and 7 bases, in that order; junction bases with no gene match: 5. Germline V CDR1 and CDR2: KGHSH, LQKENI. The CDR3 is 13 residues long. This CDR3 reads CASSPNRGDEQYF. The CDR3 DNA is TGTGCCAGCTCACCGAACAGGGGGGATGAGCAGTACTTC.

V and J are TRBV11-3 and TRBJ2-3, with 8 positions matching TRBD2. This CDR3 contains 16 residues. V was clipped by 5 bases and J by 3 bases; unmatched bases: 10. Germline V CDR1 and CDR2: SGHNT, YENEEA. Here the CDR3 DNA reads TGTGCCAGCAGCCCCTCGAAGCGGGAGAGGACAGATACGCAGTATTTT. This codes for CASSPSKRERTDTQYF.

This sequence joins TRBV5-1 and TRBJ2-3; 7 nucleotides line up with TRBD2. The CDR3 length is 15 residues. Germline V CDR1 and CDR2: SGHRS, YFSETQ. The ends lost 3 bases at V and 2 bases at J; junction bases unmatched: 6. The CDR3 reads CASSSLAHLTDTQYF. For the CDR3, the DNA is TGCGCCAGCAGCTCACTAGCGCACCTCACAGATACGCAGTATTTT. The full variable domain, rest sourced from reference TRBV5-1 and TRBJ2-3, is KAGVTQTPRYLIKTRGQQVTLSCSPISGHRSVSWYQQTPGQGLQFLFEYFSETQRNKGNFPGRFSGRQFSNSRSEMNVSTLELGDSALYLCASSSLAHLTDTQYFGPGTRLTVL.

CDR3 residues: CATSRDPQYPGVFDEQFF. CDR3 nucleotide sequence: TGTGCCACCAGCAGAGACCCCCAATATCCGGGAGTATTCGATGAGCAGTTCTTC. This chain uses TRBV15 with TRBJ2-1; possibly TRBD2 for D (6 bases). CDR1 is LNHNV and CDR2 is YYDKDF in the germline V gene (reference sequence). CDR3 length: 18 residues. V was clipped by 0 bases and J by 8 bases, with 23 bases between them.

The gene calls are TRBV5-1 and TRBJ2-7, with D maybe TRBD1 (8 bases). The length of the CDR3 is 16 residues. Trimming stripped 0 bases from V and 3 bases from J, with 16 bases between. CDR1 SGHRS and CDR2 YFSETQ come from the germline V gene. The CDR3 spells CASSLATGGDYYEQYF. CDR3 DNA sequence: TGCGCCAGCAGCTTGGCCACAGGGGGGGATTACTACGAGCAGTACTTC.

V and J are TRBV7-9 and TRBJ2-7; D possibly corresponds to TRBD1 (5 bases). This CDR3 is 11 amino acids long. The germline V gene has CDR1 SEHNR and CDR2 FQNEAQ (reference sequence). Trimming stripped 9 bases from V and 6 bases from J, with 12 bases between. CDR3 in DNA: TGTGCCAGGGAGACAGCTGGCGAGCAGTACTTC. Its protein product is CARETAGEQYF.

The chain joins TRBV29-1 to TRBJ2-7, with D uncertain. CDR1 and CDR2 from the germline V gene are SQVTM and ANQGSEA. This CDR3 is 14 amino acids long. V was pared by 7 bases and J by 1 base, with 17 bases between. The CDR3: CSGSAQQQSYEQYF. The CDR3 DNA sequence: TGCAGCGGCTCTGCCCAACAGCAGTCCTACGAGCAGTACTTC.

The CDR3 DNA follows: TGTGCCAGCACATTTACGTTCGGCACCGGGGAGCTGTTTTTT. Protein: CASTFTFGTGELFF. The rearrangement joins TRBV7-9 to TRBJ2-2; no clear D gene. Germline CDR1 SEHNR, CDR2 FQNEAQ (reference sequence). V gave up 7 bases and J gave up 4 bases, with 13 bases separating them. The CDR3 is 14 amino acids.

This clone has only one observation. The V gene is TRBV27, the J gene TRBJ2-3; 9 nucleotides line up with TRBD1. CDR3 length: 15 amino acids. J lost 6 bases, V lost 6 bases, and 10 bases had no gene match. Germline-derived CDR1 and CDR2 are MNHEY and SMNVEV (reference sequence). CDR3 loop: CASRQGAQKADTQYF. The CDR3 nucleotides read TGTGCCAGCAGACAGGGGGCTCAGAAGGCGGATACGCAGTATTTT.

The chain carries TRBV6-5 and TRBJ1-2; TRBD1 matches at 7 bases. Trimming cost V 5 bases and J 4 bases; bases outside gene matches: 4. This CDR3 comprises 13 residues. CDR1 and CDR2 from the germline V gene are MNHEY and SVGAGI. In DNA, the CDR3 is TGTGCCAGCAGTCCCGGACAGGTCTATGGCTACACCTTC. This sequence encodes CASSPGQVYGYTF.

Here the CDR3 DNA reads TGCGCCAGCAGCCCCGGGACTAGCGGGAGGATCGGCGAGCAGTACTTC. Its translation is CASSPGTSGRIGEQYF. J is TRBJ2-7 and V is TRBV5-1; the match to TRBD2 covers 15 bases. This CDR3 is built from 16 residues. Germline trimming cut 4 bases from V and 6 bases from J; bases unmatched to any gene: 8. CDR1 and CDR2 from the germline V gene are SGHRS and YFSETQ. Full variable domain (remainder filled in from reference TRBV5-1 and TRBJ2-7): KAGVTQTPRYLIKTRGQQVTLSCSPISGHRSVSWYQQTPGQGLQFLFEYFSETQRNKGNFPGRFSGRQFSNSRSEMNVSTLELGDSALYLCASSPGTSGRIGEQYFGPGTRLTVT.

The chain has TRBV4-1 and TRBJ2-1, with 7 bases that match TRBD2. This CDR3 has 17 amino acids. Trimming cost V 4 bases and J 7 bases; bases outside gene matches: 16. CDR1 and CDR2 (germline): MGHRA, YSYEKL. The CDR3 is CASSRPAGVGDGNEQFF. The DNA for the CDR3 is TGCGCCAGCAGCCGACCCGCGGGAGTTGGGGATGGGAATGAGCAGTTCTTC.

The chain's CDR3 is CASRSTSGLLAEQYF. DNA for the CDR3: TGTGCCAGCAGGTCGACTAGCGGGTTGCTTGCCGAGCAGTACTTC. V is TRBV6-1 and J is TRBJ2-7; 10 nucleotides agree with TRBD2. The ends lost 6 bases at V and 6 bases at J; junction bases unmatched: 11. The CDR3 runs 15 residues. CDR1 is MNHNS, CDR2 SASEGT, per germline.

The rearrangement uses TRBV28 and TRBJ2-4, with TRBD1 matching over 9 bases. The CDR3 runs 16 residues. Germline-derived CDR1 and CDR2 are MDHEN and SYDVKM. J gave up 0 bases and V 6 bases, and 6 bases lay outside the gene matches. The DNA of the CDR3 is TGTGCCAGCAGACACCGACAGGGGGAAGCCAAAAACATTCAGTACTTC. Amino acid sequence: CASRHRQGEAKNIQYF.

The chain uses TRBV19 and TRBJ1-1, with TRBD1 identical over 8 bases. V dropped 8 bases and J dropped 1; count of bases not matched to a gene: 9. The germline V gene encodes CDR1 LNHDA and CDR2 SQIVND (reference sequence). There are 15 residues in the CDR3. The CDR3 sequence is CASSGQGGRNTEAFF. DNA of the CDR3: TGTGCCAGTTCTGGACAGGGAGGACGGAACACTGAAGCTTTCTTT.

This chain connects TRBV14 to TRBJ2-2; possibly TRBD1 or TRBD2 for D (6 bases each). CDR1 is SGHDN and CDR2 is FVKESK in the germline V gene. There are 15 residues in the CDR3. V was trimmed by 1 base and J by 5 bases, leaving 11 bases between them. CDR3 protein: CASSQGLGGTGELFF. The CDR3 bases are TGTGCCAGCAGCCAAGGCCTAGGGGGGACCGGGGAGCTGTTTTTT.

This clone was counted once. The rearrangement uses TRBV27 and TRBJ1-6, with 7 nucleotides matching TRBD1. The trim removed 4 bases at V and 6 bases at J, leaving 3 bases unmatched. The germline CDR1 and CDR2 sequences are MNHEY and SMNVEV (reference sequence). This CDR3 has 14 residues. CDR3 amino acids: CASSWRDSNSPLHF. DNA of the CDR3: TGTGCCAGCAGTTGGCGGGACAGTAATTCACCCCTCCACTTT.

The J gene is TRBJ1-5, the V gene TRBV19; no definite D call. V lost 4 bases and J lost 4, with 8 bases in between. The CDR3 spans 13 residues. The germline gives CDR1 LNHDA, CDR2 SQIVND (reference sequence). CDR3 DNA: TGTGCCAGTAGTACAATCGTAAATCAGCCCCAGCATTTT. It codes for CASSTIVNQPQHF. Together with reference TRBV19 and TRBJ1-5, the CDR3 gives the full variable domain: DGGITQSPKYLFRKEGQNVTLSCEQNLNHDAMYWYRQDPGQGLRLIYYSQIVNDFQKGDIAEGYSVSREKKESFPLTVTSAQKNPTAFYLCASSTIVNQPQHFGDGTRLSIL.

Here the CDR3 DNA reads TGTGCCAGCAGCTCCCAGCGGAGAAGCTCCTACAATGAGCAGTTCTTC. It yields the protein CASSSQRRSSYNEQFF. The rearrangement uses TRBV7-9 and TRBJ2-1, with D possibly being TRBD2 (5 bases). This CDR3 is 16 amino acids long. The germline V gene encodes CDR1 SEHNR and CDR2 FQNEAQ (reference sequence). V was trimmed by 4 bases and J by 0 bases, leaving 13 bases between them.

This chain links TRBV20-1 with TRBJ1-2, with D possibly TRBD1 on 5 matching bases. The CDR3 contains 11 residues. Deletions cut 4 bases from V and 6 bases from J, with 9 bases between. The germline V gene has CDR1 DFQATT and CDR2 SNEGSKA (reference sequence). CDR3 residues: CSAKGLNGYTF. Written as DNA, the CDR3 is TGCAGTGCTAAGGGGTTGAATGGCTACACCTTC.

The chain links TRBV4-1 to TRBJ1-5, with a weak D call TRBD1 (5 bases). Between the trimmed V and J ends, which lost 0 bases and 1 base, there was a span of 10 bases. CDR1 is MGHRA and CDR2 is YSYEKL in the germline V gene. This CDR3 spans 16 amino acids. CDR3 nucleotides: TGCGCCAGCAGCCAAGAGGGACCGTGGAGCAATCAGCCCCAGCATTTT. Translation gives CASSQEGPWSNQPQHF.

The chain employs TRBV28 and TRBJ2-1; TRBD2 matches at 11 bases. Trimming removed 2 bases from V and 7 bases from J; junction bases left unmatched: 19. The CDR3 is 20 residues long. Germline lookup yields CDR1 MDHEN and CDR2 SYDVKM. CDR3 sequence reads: CASSLIRRLAGGGYGNEQFF. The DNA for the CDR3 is TGTGCCAGCAGTTTAATCCGACGGCTAGCGGGAGGAGGTTATGGGAATGAGCAGTTCTTC. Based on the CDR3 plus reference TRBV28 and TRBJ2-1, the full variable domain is DVKVTQSSRYLVKRTGEKVFLECVQDMDHENMFWYRQDPGLGLRLIYFSYDVKMKEKGDIPEGYSVSREKKERFSLILESASTNQTSMYLCASSLIRRLAGGGYGNEQFFGPGTRLTVL.

CDR3 DNA sequence: TGCGCCAGCAGCGTCCGGGACGGCGGGGAGACCCAGTACTTC. Translation gives CASSVRDGGETQYF. The chain recombines TRBV5-1 with TRBJ2-5; D could derive from TRBD1 or TRBD2 (5 bases each). CDR3 length: 14 residues. Between the trimmed V and J ends, which lost 4 bases and 5 bases, there was a span of 15 bases. Germline CDR1 is SGHRS and CDR2 is YFSETQ. The full variable domain, with the rest looked up from reference TRBV5-1 and TRBJ2-5, is KAGVTQTPRYLIKTRGQQVTLSCSPISGHRSVSWYQQTPGQGLQFLFEYFSETQRNKGNFPGRFSGRQFSNSRSEMNVSTLELGDSALYLCASSVRDGGETQYFGPGTRLLVL.

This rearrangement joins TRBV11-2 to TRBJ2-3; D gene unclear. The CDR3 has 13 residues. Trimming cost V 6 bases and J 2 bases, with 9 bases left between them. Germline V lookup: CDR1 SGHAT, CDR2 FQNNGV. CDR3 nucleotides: TGTGCCAGCAGACAAGGGCACACAGATACGCAGTATTTT. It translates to CASRQGHTDTQYF.

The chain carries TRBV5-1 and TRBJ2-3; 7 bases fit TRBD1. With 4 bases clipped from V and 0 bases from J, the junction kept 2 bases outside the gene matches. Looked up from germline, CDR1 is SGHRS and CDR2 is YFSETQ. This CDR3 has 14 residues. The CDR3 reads CASSRDSSTDTQYF. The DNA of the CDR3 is TGCGCCAGCAGCAGGGACAGTAGCACAGATACGCAGTATTTT.

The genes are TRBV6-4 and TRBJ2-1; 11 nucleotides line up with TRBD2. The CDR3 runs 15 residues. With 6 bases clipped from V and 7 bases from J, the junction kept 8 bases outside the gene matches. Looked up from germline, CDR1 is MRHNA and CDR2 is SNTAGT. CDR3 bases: TGTGCCAGCAGCAAAGTAGCGGGAGGGCCGAATGAGCAGTTCTTC. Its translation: CASSKVAGGPNEQFF.

The CDR3 reads CASSLFASGNNEQFF. The CDR3 nucleotides read TGCGCCAGCAGCTTGTTCGCTAGCGGGAACAATGAGCAGTTCTTC. This chain connects TRBV5-1 to TRBJ2-1, with 9 bases lining up with TRBD2. J gave up 5 bases and V 1 base, and 4 bases lay outside the gene matches. This CDR3 has 15 amino acids. The germline gives CDR1 SGHRS, CDR2 YFSETQ.